This TCR beta chain comes out of a study of blood T cell repertoires in COVID-19. Clones were sequenced by immunoSEQ multiplex PCR, and TCRdb holds only the in-frame ones, with some missing. The sample includes some 100,000 clones, about nine tenths seen only once; the top ten take approximately 1.1%. The CDR3 is 15 residues long. From germline, CDR1 is SEHNR and CDR2 FQNEAQ (reference sequence). V was pared by 5 bases and J by 4 bases, with 6 bases of the junction left unmatched. Sequenced material: peripheral blood. The rearrangement uses TRBV7-9 and TRBJ2-5; TRBD1 agrees at 11 bases. The receptor was derived from a human donor in a cohort sampled during active COVID-19. The CDR3 bases are TGTGCCAGCAGCCGTAGGGACAGGGGGTCAGAGACCCAGTACTTC. This sequence encodes CASSRRDRGSETQYF.